The clone carrying this T cell receptor (beta chain) was counted ten times or more. Its specificity is not known. They built TCR cDNA with 5'RACE template switching, a step that put in a universal primer site and UMIs. TCRdb processed the 5' RACE reads anew with MiXCR; each CDR3 protein has one entry. The sample lists fewer than 150,000 distinct CDR3 sequences, over 7% occurring once. The data were taken from a study of T cells after yellow fever vaccination. Whole-study context: When fractions had low cell numbers, they were prepared with SMART-Seq v4 Ultra Low Input.

Study observations and caveats: The study noted that FACS-sorted repertoires could contain abundant clonotypes contaminating from the bulk population.

This clonotype was sampled from a man aged 25 to 40 who received the YFV17D yellow fever vaccine. The specimen was CD4+ T cells sorted from PBMCs, collected 5 days after the yellow fever booster vaccination.

The CDR3 region is CASSILHRSKSYEQYF. The CDR3 nucleotides read TGTGCCAGTAGTATCCTCCACCGCTCGAAGTCCTACGAGCAGTACTTC. The rearrangement joins TRBV19 to TRBJ2-7; D uncertain. Germline CDR1 LNHDA, CDR2 SQIVND (reference sequence). V was pared by 3 bases and J by 1 base, with 16 bases between. This CDR3 is 16 amino acids long. The whole variable domain, remainder taken from reference TRBV19 and TRBJ2-7, is DGGITQSPKYLFRKEGQNVTLSCEQNLNHDAMYWYRQDPGQGLRLIYYSQIVNDFQKGDIAEGYSVSREKKESFPLTVTSAQKNPTAFYLCASSILHRSKSYEQYFGPGTRLTVT.